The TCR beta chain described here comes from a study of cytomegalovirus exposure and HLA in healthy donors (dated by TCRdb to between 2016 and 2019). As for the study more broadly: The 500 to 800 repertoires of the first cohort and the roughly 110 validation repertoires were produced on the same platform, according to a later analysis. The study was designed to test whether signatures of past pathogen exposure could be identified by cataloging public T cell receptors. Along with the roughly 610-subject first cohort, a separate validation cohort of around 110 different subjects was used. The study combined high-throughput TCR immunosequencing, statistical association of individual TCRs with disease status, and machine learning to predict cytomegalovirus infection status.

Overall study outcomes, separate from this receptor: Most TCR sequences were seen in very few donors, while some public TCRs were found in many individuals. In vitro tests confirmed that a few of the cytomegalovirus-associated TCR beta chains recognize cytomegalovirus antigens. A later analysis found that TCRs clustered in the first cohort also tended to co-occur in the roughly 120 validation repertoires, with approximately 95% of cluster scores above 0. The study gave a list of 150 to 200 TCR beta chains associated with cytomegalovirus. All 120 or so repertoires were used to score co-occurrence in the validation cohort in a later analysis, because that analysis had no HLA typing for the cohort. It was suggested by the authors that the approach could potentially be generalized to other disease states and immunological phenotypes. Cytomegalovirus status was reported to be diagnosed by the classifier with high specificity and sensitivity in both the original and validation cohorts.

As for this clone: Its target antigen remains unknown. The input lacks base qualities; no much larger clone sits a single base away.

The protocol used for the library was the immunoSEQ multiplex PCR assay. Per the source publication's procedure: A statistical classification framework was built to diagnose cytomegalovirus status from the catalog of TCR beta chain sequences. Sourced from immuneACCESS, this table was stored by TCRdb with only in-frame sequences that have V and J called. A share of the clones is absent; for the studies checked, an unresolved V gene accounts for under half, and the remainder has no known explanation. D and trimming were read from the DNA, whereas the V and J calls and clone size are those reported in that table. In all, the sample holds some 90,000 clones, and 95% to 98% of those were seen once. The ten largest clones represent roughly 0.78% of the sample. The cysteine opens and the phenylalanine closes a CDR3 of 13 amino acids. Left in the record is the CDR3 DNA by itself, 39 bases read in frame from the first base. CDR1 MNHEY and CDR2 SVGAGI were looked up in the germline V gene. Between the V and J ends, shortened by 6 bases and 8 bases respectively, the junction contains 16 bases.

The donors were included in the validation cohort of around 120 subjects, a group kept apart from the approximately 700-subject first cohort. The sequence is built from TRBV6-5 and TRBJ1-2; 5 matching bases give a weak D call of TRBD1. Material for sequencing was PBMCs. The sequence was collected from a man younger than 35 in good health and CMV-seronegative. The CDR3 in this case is CASRLGPGTGYTF. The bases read TGTGCCAGCAGGCTGGGGCCGGGCACGGGCTACACCTTC.